Described below is a single T cell receptor beta chain sequence and its context. Its specific antigen is unknown. The input lacks base qualities; no much larger clone sits a single base away. This sample is drawn from a study of blood T cells in healthy people across ages (dated by TCRdb to between 2015 and 2017). A note on the overall study: Template switching captured roughly one uniquely barcoded TCR beta cDNA molecule per two T cells in model experiments. Donors of different ages were randomly distributed across sequencing lanes to avoid experimental bias. Donors were grouped into four age groups: young (average roughly 15 years), middle-aged (less than 40), aged (about 60) and long-lived (approximately 78). Age-related changes in TCR beta repertoire diversity were measured in the study by deep sequencing normalized with unique cDNA molecular identifiers. For two donors (one aged 18 to 30 and one aged 80 or older), the study analyzed two additional independent replicas of 1 million unique cDNA reads from the same blood draw. The investigation overall reported the following: Donor CMV infection status was unknown, potentially confounding age-related changes in expanded clonotypes. Observed TCR beta diversity per million T cells fell roughly linearly with age, and a significant reduction was already apparent by age roughly 40. Observed TCR beta diversity correlated strongly with the percentage of naive T cells measured by flow cytometry. Compared with the aged group, the long-lived group had more naive CD4+ T cells, fewer expanded clones and increased TCR diversity, a pattern suggesting age selection. Conclusive comparison of naive and antigen-experienced compartments was prevented by the profiling of bulk unsorted PBMCs. Estimates of total diversity based on one million sequenced T cells were considered lower bounds and underestimates.

Donors were under 40 systemically healthy Caucasian individuals from Russia aged roughly 6 to 90 years. Each donor gave ten milliliters of peripheral blood, collected into EDTA-treated Vacutainer tubes. Ficoll-Paque density-gradient centrifugation was used to isolate PBMCs, with at least 7 million obtained per sample. Trizol reagent was used to extract total RNA from the PBMCs, yielding at least 5 micrograms per sample. For every donor, an aliquot of PBMCs went through flow cytometry to measure the percentages of naive CD45RAhigh/CD27high T cells. Receptor amplification or capture employed 5' RACE. The instrument given in TCRdb is Illumina HiSeq 2500. A second 7 to 11 cycle PCR used a sample-barcoded 5' primer and a J-beta primer mix. A unique molecular identifier was introduced onto each TCR beta cDNA molecule by a template-switch 5' adaptor carrying 12 random nucleotides. Each sample yielded at least 2.5 million CDR3-containing paired-end reads. All of the RNA was converted into first-strand cDNA using the Mint cDNA synthesis kit, with a TRBC-specific oligonucleotide serving as the primer. All cDNA was treated with uracil-DNA glycosylase and then went through a first 18-cycle PCR with the universal primers M1SS and BC2_uni_R. In the paper's pipeline: For normalization, 1 million high-quality reads were randomly selected from each sample, with every read carrying a distinct molecular identifier. Instead of being binned into consensus sequences, reads that shared molecular identifiers were thrown out. MiTCR, run with a Q25 quality threshold and the strictest error-elimination algorithm, handled CDR3 identification, clonotype clustering and error correction. Lower-bound total TCR beta diversity was estimated with a nonparametric unseen species model using Euler transformation. TCRdb itself trimmed the public reads at Q25 with fastp, ran MiXCR and retained productive beta chains. One record per CDR3 amino acid sequence lists the most common genes and DNA. The V and J calls come from TCRdb's annotation, not from the publication. The sample data list under 950,000 distinct CDR3 sequences, and about a fifth of these were observed just once. The ten biggest clones cover under 25% of the sample.

The CDR3 runs 15 residues from the cysteine to the phenylalanine. The CDR3 DNA has 45 bases and is translated from base 1. V gives up 6 bases and J gives up 0 bases, and the segment between their germline ends measures 14 bases. The CDR1 and CDR2 encoded by the germline V gene are MNHEY and SVGAGI. The sequencing sample was made of blood. The origin of this receptor is a man aged 65 to 85 in good health. The chain joins TRBV6-5 to TRBJ1-1; the D gene cannot be resolved reliably. At the DNA level, the sequence is TGTGCCAGCAGATTTGGACGGGGAATGAACACTGAAGCTTTCTTT. This gives the protein CASRFGRGMNTEAFF.